One sample yielded the 29 T cell receptor beta chains listed below, sequenced in a study of CD8 T cells in ankylosing spondylitis. TCRdb reanalysed the 5' RACE reads using MiXCR and keeps one entry per CDR3 protein. The sample lists under 400,000 distinct CDR3 sequences, roughly 12% occurring once. Sequencing used blood, either unsorted or a sorted T cell fraction (not recorded which). The receptors originated from a female donor with ankylosing spondylitis or in good health (not recorded which).

Many counts were recorded for this clonotype. V is TRBV20-1 and J is TRBJ2-5; D may be TRBD2 (7 bases). The CDR3 loop spans 19 amino acids. The V end lost 3 bases, the J end lost 5 bases, and 31 bases lay between the germline ends. CDR1 is DFQATT and CDR2 is SNEGSKA in the germline V gene (reference sequence). The CDR3 DNA reads TGCAGTGCTAGCCGCCCCAACATTAGGGGGGGGGCACTCCCGGAGACCCAGTACTTC. It specifies CSASRPNIRGGALPETQYF.

Many counts were recorded for this clonotype. The chain combines TRBV7-9 with TRBJ1-2, with D tentatively TRBD1 (6 bases). The germline gives CDR1 SEHNR, CDR2 FQNEAQ (reference sequence). V lost 1 base to trimming and J lost 8 bases, with 11 bases between them. The CDR3 is 13 amino acids. The DNA for the CDR3 is TGTGCCAGCAGCTTAGGGGGGCCCGGCGGCTACACCTTC. Translated: CASSLGGPGGYTF.

This clonotype came up many times. The genes are TRBV6-1 and TRBJ2-7; D not resolved. The germline CDR1 and CDR2 sequences are MNHNS and SASEGT. V lost 4 bases and J lost 3, with 16 bases in between. CDR3 length equals 15 residues. The CDR3 protein is CASSAPGDGYYEQYF. As DNA, the CDR3 is TGTGCCAGCAGTGCCCCGGGCGACGGGTACTACGAGCAGTACTTC.

This clonotype was detected only a few times. J is TRBJ2-2 and V is TRBV12-3 or TRBV12-4, with D unclear. V gave up 4 bases and J gave up 6 bases, with 9 bases separating them. CDR3 length equals 13 residues. The CDR3 DNA sequence: TGTGCCAGCAGTTCCCTTGGGGCCGGGGAGCTGTTTTTT. Its translation: CASSSLGAGELFF.

Ten or more counts support this clonotype. The V call is TRBV9, the J call TRBJ2-5, with 8 bases lining up with TRBD1. CDR3 length: 15 residues. Germline CDR1 is SGDLS and CDR2 is YYNGEE. V lost 4 bases and J lost 5; bases outside the gene matches: 10. The CDR3 coding sequence is TGTGCCAGCAGCCTCCAGGGGGCTATCCTTGAGACCCAGTACTTC. Translated, it gives CASSLQGAILETQYF. Looking up the rest from reference TRBV9 and TRBJ2-5 gives the full variable domain: DSGVTQTPKHLITATGQRVTLRCSPRSGDLSVYWYQQSLDQGLQFLIQYYNGEERAKGNILERFSAQQFPDLHSELNLSSLELGDSALYFCASSLQGAILETQYFGPGTRLLVL.

The rearrangement joins TRBV5-1 to TRBJ2-1; tentatively, D is TRBD2 (7 bases). The length of the CDR3 is 16 residues. V was pared by 3 bases and J by 6 bases, with 19 bases between. CDR1 and CDR2 (germline): SGHRS, YFSETQ. The CDR3 region is CASSWGLSGGRNEQFF. The CDR3, as DNA: TGCGCCAGCAGCTGGGGGCTTTCGGGAGGCCGCAATGAGCAGTTCTTC. Supplemented by reference TRBV5-1 and TRBJ2-1, the full variable domain reads KAGVTQTPRYLIKTRGQQVTLSCSPISGHRSVSWYQQTPGQGLQFLFEYFSETQRNKGNFPGRFSGRQFSNSRSEMNVSTLELGDSALYLCASSWGLSGGRNEQFFGPGTRLTVL.

This clonotype was seen repeatedly, ten times or more. The rearrangement links TRBV5-1 to TRBJ2-7, with TRBD2 identical over 9 bases. The germline gives CDR1 SGHRS, CDR2 YFSETQ. V gave up 4 bases and J gave up 3 bases; unmatched junction bases: 8. This CDR3 has 15 amino acids. CDR3 sequence: CASSTTSGNNYEQYF. CDR3 sequence (DNA): TGCGCCAGCAGCACGACTAGCGGAAACAACTACGAGCAGTACTTC.

The table lists this clonotype with many counts. This chain links TRBV10-3 with TRBJ1-3; D is unclear. Germline loops: CDR1 ENHRY, CDR2 SYGVKD. CDR3 length equals 15 residues. The germline V and J ends were trimmed by 4 bases and 0 bases, with 10 bases remaining between them. DNA for the CDR3: TGTGCCATCAGTGTAAGTGGAGGCTCTGGAAACACCATATATTTT. This encodes CAISVSGGSGNTIYF.

This clonotype came up many times. V gene TRBV20-1 combines with J gene TRBJ2-5, with D possibly being TRBD1 or TRBD2 (5 bases each). Trimming took off 6 bases at V and 0 bases at J, with 11 bases between the two ends. There are 13 residues in the CDR3. CDR1 DFQATT and CDR2 SNEGSKA come from the germline V gene (reference sequence). CDR3 region: CSALPGHQETQYF. The CDR3 DNA sequence: TGCAGTGCCTTACCGGGACACCAAGAGACCCAGTACTTC.

This clonotype has only a few counts. This chain links TRBV28 with TRBJ2-5, with D unclear. This CDR3 contains 13 residues. V was trimmed by 3 bases and J by 4 bases, leaving 9 bases between them. Germline V gene sequence: CDR1 MDHEN, CDR2 SYDVKM. The CDR3: CASSFTTPETQYF. The CDR3 DNA reads as TGTGCCAGCAGTTTCACAACCCCAGAGACCCAGTACTTC.

This clonotype was observed many times. This chain connects TRBV24-1 to TRBJ2-3; D call uncertain. The germline V gene has CDR1 KGHDR and CDR2 SFDVKD. The CDR3 contains 12 residues. With 5 bases removed from V and 4 bases from J, the gap between germline ends came to 6 bases. The CDR3 sequence: CATSGDADTQYF. The CDR3 DNA reads TGTGCCACCAGTGGCGATGCAGATACGCAGTATTTT.

The rearrangement links TRBV12-3 or TRBV12-4 to TRBJ1-4; weak D call: TRBD1 (6 bases). The CDR3 runs 15 residues. V lost 1 base, J lost 5 bases, and 11 bases lay in between. The CDR3 is CASSLGDRRNEKLFF. In DNA, the CDR3 is TGTGCCAGCAGTTTAGGCGACAGGAGAAATGAAAAACTGTTTTTT.

This clonotype was seen at least ten times. The chain has TRBV6-1 and TRBJ2-1, with 8 bases fitting TRBD2. V gave up 6 bases and J gave up 5 bases; unmatched junction bases: 12. The V gene's germline CDR1 is MNHNS and CDR2 SASEGT. The CDR3 consists of 16 residues. The CDR3: CASRGGKGLDNNEQFF. The CDR3 nucleotides are TGTGCCAGCAGGGGCGGGAAGGGACTAGATAACAATGAGCAGTTCTTC.

On this clonotype itself: Possible read error: a much larger clone is one base away. The gene calls are TRBV12-3 or TRBV12-4 and TRBJ1-2; D gene ambiguous. The CDR3 is 14 amino acids. Trimming removed 3 bases at V and 8 bases at J, with 16 bases between. In DNA form, the CDR3 reads TGTGCCAGCAGTTTTCGAGGGTGGGCCGGGGGCTACACCTTC. This gives the protein CASSFRGWAGGYTF.

The chain combines TRBV2 with TRBJ2-1, with 11 bases fitting TRBD2. The CDR3 sequence is 18 residues long. The germline V gene has CDR1 SNHLY and CDR2 FYNNEI. V dropped 11 bases and J dropped 8; count of bases not matched to a gene: 23. In nucleotides, the CDR3 is TGTGCCTTCTGTTCCTCGGGACTAGCGGTCCCAGGGGTCGATGAGCAGTTCTTC. Its translation: CAFCSSGLAVPGVDEQFF.

This chain joins TRBV14 and TRBJ2-1; D perhaps matches TRBD2 (6 bases). The V end was cut by 4 bases, the J end by 0 bases, with 16 bases between. Germline V gene sequence: CDR1 SGHDN, CDR2 FVKESK. The CDR3 extends over 17 amino acids. CDR3: CASSRLGGDPSYNEQFF. CDR3 DNA: TGTGCCAGCAGCCGGCTGGGCGGGGACCCCTCCTACAATGAGCAGTTCTTC. Full variable domain (missing parts from reference TRBV14 and TRBJ2-1): EAGVTQFPSHSVIEKGQTVTLRCDPISGHDNLYWYRRVMGKEIKFLLHFVKESKQDESGMPNNRFLAERTGGTYSTLKVQPAELEDSGVYFCASSRLGGDPSYNEQFFGPGTRLTVL.

V and J are TRBV5-1 and TRBJ2-6; possible D gene TRBD1, 5 bases. V was cut by 4 bases and J by 2 bases, with 10 bases left in between. This CDR3 region has 15 residues. Germline CDR1 SGHRS, CDR2 YFSETQ. This CDR3 reads CASSAQGTGANVLTF. Written as DNA, the CDR3 is TGCGCCAGCAGCGCCCAGGGTACTGGGGCCAACGTCCTGACTTTC.

This clonotype showed up many times. The CDR3 DNA sequence: TGTGCCAGCAGTTTAGGAGCGGGAGGCGCCCACGAGCAGTACTTC. Translated, it gives CASSLGAGGAHEQYF. This chain links TRBV12-3 or TRBV12-4 with TRBJ2-7, with TRBD2 matching over 9 bases. V was pared by 1 base and J by 5 bases, with 6 bases of the junction left unmatched. CDR3 length equals 15 residues.

V gene TRBV5-1 combines with J gene TRBJ1-1, with D tentatively TRBD1 (5 bases). The CDR3 has 15 amino acids. V lost 4 bases to trimming and J lost 1 base, with 14 bases between them. Germline V gene lookup returns CDR1 SGHRS and CDR2 YFSETQ. The CDR3 DNA follows: TGCGCCAGCAGCCTCCCTACAGGTCGGAACACTGAAGCTTTCTTT. Protein sequence: CASSLPTGRNTEAFF.

This clonotype appeared many times. The chain has TRBV28 and TRBJ2-5; unclear D gene. CDR1 and CDR2 from the germline V gene are MDHEN and SYDVKM. V shed 2 bases and J shed 7 bases, with 14 bases lying between them. The CDR3 sequence is 14 residues long. The CDR3 sequence is CASSLIAAPGTQYF. The CDR3 DNA is TGTGCCAGCAGTTTAATCGCAGCACCAGGGACCCAGTACTTC.

This clonotype has a count of ten or more. The chain couples TRBV20-1 to TRBJ1-1; D is possibly TRBD1 (5 bases). The germline V and J ends were trimmed by 4 bases and 3 bases, with 12 bases remaining between them. The CDR3 sequence is 13 residues long. Germline assignment: CDR1 DFQATT and CDR2 SNEGSKA (reference sequence). CDR3 sequence (DNA): TGCAGTGCTACATCAGGGAGGGACACTGAAGCTTTCTTT. Its translation: CSATSGRDTEAFF.

The chain recombines TRBV5-5 with TRBJ2-7; D could derive from TRBD1 or TRBD2 (5 bases each). V gave up 0 bases and J gave up 2 bases, with 12 bases separating them. The length of the CDR3 is 15 residues. Germline V CDR1 and CDR2: SGHKS, YYEKEE (reference sequence). CDR3 nucleotide sequence: TGTGCCAGCAGCTTGGGGGGGACGGGTACCTACGAGCAGTACTTC. Protein product: CASSLGGTGTYEQYF.

As concerns this clonotype: A much larger clone lies a single base off, so this may be a read error. The chain joins TRBV20-1 to TRBJ1-2, with 9 bases identical to TRBD1. Per the germline V gene, CDR1 is DFQATT and CDR2 is SNEGSKA (reference sequence). The CDR3 is 16 amino acids. For the CDR3, the DNA is TGCTGTGCTAGAGAATCTTCGGGGACAGGGATCTATGGCTACACCTTC. Amino acids: CCARESSGTGIYGYTF.

At least ten counts were recorded for this clonotype. J is TRBJ2-1 and V is TRBV5-1, with 10 bases fitting TRBD1. The CDR3 loop spans 13 amino acids. J lost 12 bases, V lost 9 bases, and 12 bases had no gene match. Germline V gene lookup returns CDR1 SGHRS and CDR2 YFSETQ. CDR3 amino acids: CATVGQGGLMQFF. DNA for the CDR3: TGCGCCACTGTAGGACAGGGGGGCTTAATGCAGTTCTTC.

In the case of this clonotype: This sequence may be a read error, since a much larger clone differs from it by one base. CDR3 nucleotide sequence: TGTGCCAGCTGTACTAGCGGGGAGCAGTTCTTC. Protein sequence: CASCTSGEQFF. The chain couples TRBV6-2 or TRBV6-3 to TRBJ2-1, with 9 bases aligning to TRBD2. CDR3 length equals 11 residues. V trimming: 8 bases; J trimming: 10 bases; junction bases outside the gene matches: 3. The germline gives CDR1 MNHEY, CDR2 SVGEGT.

This chain links TRBV21-1 with TRBJ2-5; TRBD1, the table's D call, lacks a check against the DNA. TRBV21-1 is classified as a pseudogene. This CDR3 region has 15 residues. CDR3 in amino acids: CASSKGDRAVETQYF. The DNA for the CDR3 is TGTGCCAGCAGCAAAGGTGACAGGGCCGTGGAGACCCAGTACTTC.

The chain is built from TRBV12-3 or TRBV12-4 and TRBJ2-7; 8 nucleotides agree with TRBD2. After removal of 4 bases from V and 4 bases from J, the junction contained 6 bases not matched to a gene. There are 14 residues in the CDR3. The CDR3 region is CASSSSGGLYEQYF. CDR3 sequence (DNA): TGTGCCAGCAGTTCCTCGGGGGGGCTGTACGAGCAGTACTTC.

This clonotype was seen a few times. This chain connects TRBV5-6 to TRBJ2-1; 11 nucleotides line up with TRBD2. V shed 2 bases and J 3 bases; nucleotides not matched to a gene: 4. Germline CDR1 SGHDT, CDR2 YYEEEE. This CDR3 region has 16 residues. The CDR3 DNA reads as TGTGCCAGCAGCTTTTCCCTAGCGGGGGGCTACAATGAGCAGTTCTTC. Amino acids: CASSFSLAGGYNEQFF.

This clonotype showed up many times. The genes are TRBV18 and TRBJ1-5; D is unresolved. Looked up from germline, CDR1 is KGHSH and CDR2 is LQKENI. This CDR3 has 13 amino acids. Trimming shortened V by 6 bases and J by 4 bases, and 10 bases separated the two germline ends. The DNA of the CDR3 is TGTGCCAGCTCGGGCCAGGAAAATCAGCCCCAGCATTTT. Encoded protein: CASSGQENQPQHF.